This TCR beta chain was recovered during a study of shared clonotypes between healthy human individuals. About the study: Participating donors consisted of two women and a few men aged 18 to 49.

Naive CD8 cells lacked CD45RO and underwent positive selection for CCR7, leaving out terminally differentiated effector memory CD45RA+ cells. The CDR3 is 16 residues long. Trimming pared 0 bases from V and 5 bases from J, leaving 16 bases between. From germline, CDR1 is MGHRA and CDR2 YSYEKL. Produced via immunoSEQ multiplex PCR; TCRdb's table is partial and in-frame only. The data contain about 800,000 clones, about 96% of them singletons. The material sequenced was naive CD8+ T cells sorted from blood. This TCR was sampled from a man younger than 45 in good health. The chain has TRBV4-1 and TRBJ1-1, with D perhaps TRBD1 (5 bases). The CDR3, as DNA: TGCGCCAGCAGCCAAGATGGGCTGCCAGGGATTACTGAAGCTTTCTTT. Protein sequence: CASSQDGLPGITEAFF.